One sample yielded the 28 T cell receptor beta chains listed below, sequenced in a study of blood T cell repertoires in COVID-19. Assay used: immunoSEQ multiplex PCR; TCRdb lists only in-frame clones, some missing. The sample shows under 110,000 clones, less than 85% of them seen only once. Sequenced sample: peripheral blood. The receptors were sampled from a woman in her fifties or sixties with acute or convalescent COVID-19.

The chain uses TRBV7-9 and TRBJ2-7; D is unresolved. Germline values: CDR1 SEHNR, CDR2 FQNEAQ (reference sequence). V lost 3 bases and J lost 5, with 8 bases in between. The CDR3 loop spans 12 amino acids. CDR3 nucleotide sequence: TGTGCCAGCAGCTTTACGGGTCACGAGCAGTACTTC. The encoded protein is CASSFTGHEQYF.

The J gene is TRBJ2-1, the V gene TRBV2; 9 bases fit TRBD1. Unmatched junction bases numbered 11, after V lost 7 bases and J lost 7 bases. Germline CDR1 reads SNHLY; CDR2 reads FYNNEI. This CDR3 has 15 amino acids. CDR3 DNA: TGTGCCAGCAAACAGGACAGGGGAACATCTAATGAGCAGTTCTTC. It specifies CASKQDRGTSNEQFF.

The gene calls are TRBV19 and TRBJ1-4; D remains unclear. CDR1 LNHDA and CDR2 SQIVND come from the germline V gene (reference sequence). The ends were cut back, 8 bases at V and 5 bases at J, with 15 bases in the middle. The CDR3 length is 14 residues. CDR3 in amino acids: CASSLGTSNEKLFF. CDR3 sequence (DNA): TGTGCCAGTTCCTTGGGCACTTCGAATGAAAAACTGTTTTTT.

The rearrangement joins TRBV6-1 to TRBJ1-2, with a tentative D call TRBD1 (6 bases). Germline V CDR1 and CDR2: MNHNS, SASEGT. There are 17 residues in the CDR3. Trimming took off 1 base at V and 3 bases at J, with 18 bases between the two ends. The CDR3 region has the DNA TGTGCCAGCAGTGAAGTTGGGACAAGGATAGGAGACTATGGCTACACCTTC. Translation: CASSEVGTRIGDYGYTF.

In nucleotides, the CDR3 is TGTGCCACCAGGGGAGGTCAGCCCCAGCATTTT. Protein sequence: CATRGGQPQHF. The chain uses TRBV28 and TRBJ1-5, with D possibly matching TRBD1 (6 bases). Trimming took 10 bases from V and 6 from J, leaving 10 bases between them. Germline V CDR1 and CDR2: MDHEN, SYDVKM. The CDR3 is 11 amino acids.

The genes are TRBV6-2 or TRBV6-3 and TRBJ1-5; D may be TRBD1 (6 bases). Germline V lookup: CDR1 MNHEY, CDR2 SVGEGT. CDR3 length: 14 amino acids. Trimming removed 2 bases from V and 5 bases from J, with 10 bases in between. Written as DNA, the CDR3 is TGTGCCAGCAGTTACGGCACAGGGTATCAGCCCCAGCATTTT. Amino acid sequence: CASSYGTGYQPQHF.

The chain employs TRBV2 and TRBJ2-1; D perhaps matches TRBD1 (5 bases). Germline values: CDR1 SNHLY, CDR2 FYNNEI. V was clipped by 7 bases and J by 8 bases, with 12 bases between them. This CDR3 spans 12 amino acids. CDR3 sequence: CASTQGPHEQFF. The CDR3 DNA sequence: TGTGCCAGCACTCAGGGTCCCCATGAGCAGTTCTTC.

The CDR3 protein is CASSQEAAGHGYTF. The CDR3 DNA sequence: TGTGCCAGCAGCCAAGAGGCGGCAGGGCACGGCTACACCTTC. The chain carries TRBV3-1 (or the pseudogene TRBV3-2) and TRBJ1-2; D perhaps matches TRBD1 (5 bases). Germline CDR1 reads LGHDT; CDR2 reads YNNKEL (reference sequence). The germline V and J ends were trimmed by 0 bases and 8 bases, with 13 bases remaining between them. The CDR3 runs 14 residues.

The CDR3 reads CASSVQGLVETQYF. For the CDR3, the DNA is TGTGCCAGTAGTGTCCAGGGGTTGGTAGAGACCCAGTACTTC. The chain recombines TRBV19 with TRBJ2-5; perhaps TRBD1 as D (6 bases). From germline, CDR1 is LNHDA and CDR2 SQIVND (reference sequence). This CDR3 is 14 amino acids long. V was cut by 5 bases and J by 4 bases, with 14 bases left in between.

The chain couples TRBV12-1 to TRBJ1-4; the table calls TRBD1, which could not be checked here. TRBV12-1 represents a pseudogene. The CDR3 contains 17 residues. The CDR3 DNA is TGTGCCATCGAGACGTGGGACAGGGCAAGCGCGCGAGAAAAACTGTTTTTT. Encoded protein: CAIETWDRASAREKLFF.

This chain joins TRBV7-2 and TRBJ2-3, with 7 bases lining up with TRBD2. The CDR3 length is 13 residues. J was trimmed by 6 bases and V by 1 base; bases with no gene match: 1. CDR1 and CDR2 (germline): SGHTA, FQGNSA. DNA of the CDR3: TGTGCCAGCAGCTTAGTTAGCGGGGATACGCAGTATTTT. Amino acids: CASSLVSGDTQYF.

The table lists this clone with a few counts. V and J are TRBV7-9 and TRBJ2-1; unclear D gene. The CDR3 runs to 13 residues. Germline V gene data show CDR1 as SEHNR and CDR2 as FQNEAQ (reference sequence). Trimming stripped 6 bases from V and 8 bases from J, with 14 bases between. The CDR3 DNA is TGTGCCAGCAGACGAAAAACTACCGATGAGCAGTTCTTC. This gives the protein CASRRKTTDEQFF.

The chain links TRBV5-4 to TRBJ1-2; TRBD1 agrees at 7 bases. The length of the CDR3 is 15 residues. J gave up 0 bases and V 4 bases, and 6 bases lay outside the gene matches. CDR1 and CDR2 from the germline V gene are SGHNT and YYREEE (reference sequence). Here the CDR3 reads CASSPGGTANYGYTF. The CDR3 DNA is TGTGCCAGCAGCCCGGGGGGGACAGCTAACTATGGCTACACCTTC. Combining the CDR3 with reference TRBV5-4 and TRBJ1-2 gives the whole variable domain ETGVTQSPTHLIKTRGQQVTLRCSSQSGHNTVSWYQQALGQGPQFIFQYYREEENGRGNFPPRFSGLQFPNYSSELNVNALELDDSALYLCASSPGGTANYGYTFGSGTRLTVV.

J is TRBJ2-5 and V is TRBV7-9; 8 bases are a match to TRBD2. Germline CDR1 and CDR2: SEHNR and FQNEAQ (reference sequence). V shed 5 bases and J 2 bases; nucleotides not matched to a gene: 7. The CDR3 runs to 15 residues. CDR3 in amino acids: CASSRTSRYQETQYF. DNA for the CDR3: TGTGCCAGCAGCAGGACTAGCAGGTATCAAGAGACCCAGTACTTC.

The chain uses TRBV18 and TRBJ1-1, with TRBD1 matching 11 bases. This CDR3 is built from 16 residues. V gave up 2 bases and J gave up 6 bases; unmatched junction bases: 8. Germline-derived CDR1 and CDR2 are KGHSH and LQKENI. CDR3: CASSPGQGALSSEAFF. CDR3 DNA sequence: TGTGCCAGCTCACCAGGACAGGGGGCACTTTCGTCTGAAGCTTTCTTT.

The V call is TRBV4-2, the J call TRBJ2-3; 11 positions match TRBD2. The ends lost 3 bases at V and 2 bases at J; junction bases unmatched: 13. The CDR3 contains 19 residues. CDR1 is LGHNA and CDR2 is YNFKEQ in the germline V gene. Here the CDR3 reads CASSQDLLAGGDYTDTQYF. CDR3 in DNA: TGTGCCAGCAGCCAGGACCTCCTAGCGGGGGGCGACTACACAGATACGCAGTATTTT.

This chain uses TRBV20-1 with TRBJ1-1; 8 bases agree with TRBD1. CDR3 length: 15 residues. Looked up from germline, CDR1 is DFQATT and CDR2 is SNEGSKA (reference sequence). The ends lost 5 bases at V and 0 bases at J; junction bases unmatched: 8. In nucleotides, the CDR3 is TGCAGTGCTTGTGACAGGGGAAGGATGAACACTGAAGCTTTCTTT. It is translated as CSACDRGRMNTEAFF.

CDR3 amino acids: CASSQASAARQETQYF. The CDR3 region has the DNA TGTGCCAGCAGCCAAGCGTCGGCAGCGCGACAAGAGACCCAGTACTTC. The rearrangement links TRBV3-1 (or the pseudogene TRBV3-2) to TRBJ2-5, with D hard to call. V shed 1 base and J shed 2 bases, with 14 bases lying between them. Germline CDR1 reads LGHDT; CDR2 reads YNNKEL (reference sequence). This CDR3 spans 16 amino acids.

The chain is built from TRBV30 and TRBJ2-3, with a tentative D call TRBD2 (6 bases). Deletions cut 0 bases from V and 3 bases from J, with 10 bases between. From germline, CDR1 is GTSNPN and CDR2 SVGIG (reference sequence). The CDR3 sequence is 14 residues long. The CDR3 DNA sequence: TGTGCCTGGAGTGTAGCGGAGGGTACAGATACGCAGTATTTT. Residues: CAWSVAEGTDTQYF.

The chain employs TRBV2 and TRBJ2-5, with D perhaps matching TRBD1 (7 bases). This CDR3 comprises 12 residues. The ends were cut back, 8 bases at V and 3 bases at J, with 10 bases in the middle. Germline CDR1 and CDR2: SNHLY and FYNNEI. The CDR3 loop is CASGGTEETQYF. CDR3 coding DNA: TGTGCCAGCGGCGGGACAGAAGAGACCCAGTACTTC.

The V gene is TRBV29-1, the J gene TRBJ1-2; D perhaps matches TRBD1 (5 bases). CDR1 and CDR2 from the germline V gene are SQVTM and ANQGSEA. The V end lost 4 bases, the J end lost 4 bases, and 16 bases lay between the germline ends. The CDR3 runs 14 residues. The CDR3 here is CSVASGRDFYGYTF. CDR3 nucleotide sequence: TGCAGCGTTGCTTCAGGCAGGGATTTCTATGGCTACACCTTC.

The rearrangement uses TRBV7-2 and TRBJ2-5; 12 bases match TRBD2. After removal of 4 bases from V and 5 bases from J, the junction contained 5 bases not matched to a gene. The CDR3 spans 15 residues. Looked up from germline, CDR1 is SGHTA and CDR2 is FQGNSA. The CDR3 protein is CASSWASGRGETQYF. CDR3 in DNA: TGTGCCAGCAGCTGGGCTAGCGGGAGGGGGGAGACCCAGTACTTC.

The CDR3 protein is CASSEAQGSNYGYTF. The CDR3 DNA sequence: TGTGCCAGCAGTGAAGCACAGGGGAGTAACTATGGCTACACCTTC. V gene TRBV6-1 combines with J gene TRBJ1-2, with 7 bases aligning to TRBD1. V lost 0 bases to trimming and J lost 1 base; unmatched junction nucleotides: 2. Germline CDR1 MNHNS, CDR2 SASEGT. CDR3 size: 15 residues.

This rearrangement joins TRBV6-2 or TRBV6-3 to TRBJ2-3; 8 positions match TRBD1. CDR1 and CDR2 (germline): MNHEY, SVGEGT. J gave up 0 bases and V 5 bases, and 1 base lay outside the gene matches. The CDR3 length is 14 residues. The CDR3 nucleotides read TGTGCCAGCAGTCGGGACAGGAGCACAGATACGCAGTATTTT. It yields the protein CASSRDRSTDTQYF.

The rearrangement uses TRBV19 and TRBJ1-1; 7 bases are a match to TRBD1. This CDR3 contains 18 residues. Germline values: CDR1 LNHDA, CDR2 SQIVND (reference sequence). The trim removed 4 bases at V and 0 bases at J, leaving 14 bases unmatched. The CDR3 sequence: CASSRSGTALAMNTEAFF. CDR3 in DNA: TGTGCCAGTAGTAGATCCGGGACAGCTCTGGCTATGAACACTGAAGCTTTCTTT.

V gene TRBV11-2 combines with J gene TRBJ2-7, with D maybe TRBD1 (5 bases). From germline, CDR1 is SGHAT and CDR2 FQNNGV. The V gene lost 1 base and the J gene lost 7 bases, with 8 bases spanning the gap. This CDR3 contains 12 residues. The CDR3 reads CASSLAGLEQYF. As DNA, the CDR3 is TGTGCCAGCAGCTTAGCAGGGTTGGAGCAGTACTTC.

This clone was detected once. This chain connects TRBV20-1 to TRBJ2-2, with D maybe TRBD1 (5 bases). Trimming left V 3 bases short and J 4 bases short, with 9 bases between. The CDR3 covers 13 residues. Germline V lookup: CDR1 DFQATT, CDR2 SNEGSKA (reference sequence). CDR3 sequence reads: CSASSGITGELFF. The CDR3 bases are TGCAGTGCTAGTTCAGGGATCACCGGGGAGCTGTTTTTT.

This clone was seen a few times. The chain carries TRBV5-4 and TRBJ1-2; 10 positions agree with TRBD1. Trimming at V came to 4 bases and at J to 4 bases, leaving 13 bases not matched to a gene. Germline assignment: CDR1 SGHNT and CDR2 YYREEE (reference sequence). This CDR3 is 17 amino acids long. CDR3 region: CASSPLGGQGPLYGYTF. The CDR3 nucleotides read TGTGCCAGCAGCCCCTTGGGGGGACAGGGGCCCCTCTATGGCTACACCTTC.